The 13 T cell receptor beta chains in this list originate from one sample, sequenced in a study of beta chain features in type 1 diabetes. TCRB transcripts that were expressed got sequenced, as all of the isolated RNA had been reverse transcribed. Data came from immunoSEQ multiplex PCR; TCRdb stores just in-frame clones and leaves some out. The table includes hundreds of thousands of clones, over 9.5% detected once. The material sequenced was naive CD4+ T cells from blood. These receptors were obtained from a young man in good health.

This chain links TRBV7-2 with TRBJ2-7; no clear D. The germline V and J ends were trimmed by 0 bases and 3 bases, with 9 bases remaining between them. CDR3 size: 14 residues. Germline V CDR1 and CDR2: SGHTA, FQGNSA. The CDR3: CASSLAGTLYEQYF. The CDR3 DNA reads TGTGCCAGCAGCTTAGCTGGCACCCTCTACGAGCAGTACTTC.

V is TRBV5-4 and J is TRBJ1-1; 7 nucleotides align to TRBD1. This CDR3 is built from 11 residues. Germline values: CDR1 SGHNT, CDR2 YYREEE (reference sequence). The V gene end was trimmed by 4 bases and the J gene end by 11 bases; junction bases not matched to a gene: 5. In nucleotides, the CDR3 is TGTGCCAGCAGCAGGGGACAGTGGGCTTTCTTT. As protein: CASSRGQWAFF. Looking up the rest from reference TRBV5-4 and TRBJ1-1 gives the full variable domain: ETGVTQSPTHLIKTRGQQVTLRCSSQSGHNTVSWYQQALGQGPQFIFQYYREEENGRGNFPPRFSGLQFPNYSSELNVNALELDDSALYLCASSRGQWAFFGQGTRLTVV.

The CDR3 coding sequence is TGTGCCATCAGTGGGGAGCGGGGGTTTACGTACAATGAGCAGTTCTTC. This codes for CAISGERGFTYNEQFF. The gene calls are TRBV10-3 and TRBJ2-1, with TRBD2 matching 8 bases. The CDR3 length is 16 residues. V lost 4 bases to trimming and J lost 4 bases; unmatched junction nucleotides: 9. Germline V gene sequence: CDR1 ENHRY, CDR2 SYGVKD.

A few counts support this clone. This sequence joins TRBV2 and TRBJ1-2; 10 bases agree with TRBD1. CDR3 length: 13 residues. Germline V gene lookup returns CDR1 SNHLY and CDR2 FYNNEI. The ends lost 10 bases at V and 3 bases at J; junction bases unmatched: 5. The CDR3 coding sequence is TGTGCCACAGGAGGACAGGGGGACTATGGCTACACCTTC. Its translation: CATGGQGDYGYTF. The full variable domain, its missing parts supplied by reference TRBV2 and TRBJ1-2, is EPEVTQTPSHQVTQMGQEVILRCVPISNHLYFYWYRQILGQKVEFLVSFYNNEISEKSEIFDDQFSVERPDGSNFTLKIRSTKLEDSAMYFCATGGQGDYGYTFGSGTRLTVV.

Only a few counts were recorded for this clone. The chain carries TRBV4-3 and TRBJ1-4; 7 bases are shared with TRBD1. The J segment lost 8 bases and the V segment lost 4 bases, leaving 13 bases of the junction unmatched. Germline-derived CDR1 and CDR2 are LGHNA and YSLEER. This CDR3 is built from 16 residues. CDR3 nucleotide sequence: TGCGCCAGCAGCCGGAGGGGTCGGACAGGAGGAGAAAAACTGTTTTTT. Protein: CASSRRGRTGGEKLFF.

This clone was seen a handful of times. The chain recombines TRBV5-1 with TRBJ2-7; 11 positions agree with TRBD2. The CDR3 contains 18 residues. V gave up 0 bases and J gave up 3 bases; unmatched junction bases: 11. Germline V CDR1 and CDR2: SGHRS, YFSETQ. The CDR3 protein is CASSLATSGSKRVYEQYF. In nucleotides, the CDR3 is TGCGCCAGCAGCTTGGCCACTAGCGGGAGTAAAAGGGTCTACGAGCAGTACTTC.

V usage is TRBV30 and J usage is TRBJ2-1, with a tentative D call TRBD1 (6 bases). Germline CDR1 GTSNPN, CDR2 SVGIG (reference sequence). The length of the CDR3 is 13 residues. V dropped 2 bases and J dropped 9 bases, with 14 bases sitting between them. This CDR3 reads CAWSREGESEQFF. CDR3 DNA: TGTGCCTGGAGTCGAGAGGGGGAGAGTGAGCAGTTCTTC. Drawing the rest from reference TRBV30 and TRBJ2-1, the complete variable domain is SQTIHQWPATLVQPVGSPLSLECTVEGTSNPNLYWYRQAAGRGLQLLFYSVGIGQISSEVPQNLSASRPQDRQFILSSKKLLLSDSGFYLCAWSREGESEQFFGPGTRLTVL.

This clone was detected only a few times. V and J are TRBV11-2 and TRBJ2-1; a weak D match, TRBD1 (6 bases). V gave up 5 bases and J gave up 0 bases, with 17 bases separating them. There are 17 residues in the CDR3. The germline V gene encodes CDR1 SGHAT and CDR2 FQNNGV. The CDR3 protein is CASSTGQRFSSYNEQFF. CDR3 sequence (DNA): TGTGCCAGCAGCACCGGACAGCGTTTTAGCTCCTACAATGAGCAGTTCTTC.

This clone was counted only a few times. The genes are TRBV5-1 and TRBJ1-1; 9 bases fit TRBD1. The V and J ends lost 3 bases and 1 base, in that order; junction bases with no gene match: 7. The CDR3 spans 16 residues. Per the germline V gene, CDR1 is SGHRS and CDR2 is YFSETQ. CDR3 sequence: CASSWMGQGTNTEAFF. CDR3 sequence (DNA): TGCGCCAGCAGCTGGATGGGACAGGGAACGAACACTGAAGCTTTCTTT. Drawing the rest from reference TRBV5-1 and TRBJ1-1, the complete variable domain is KAGVTQTPRYLIKTRGQQVTLSCSPISGHRSVSWYQQTPGQGLQFLFEYFSETQRNKGNFPGRFSGRQFSNSRSEMNVSTLELGDSALYLCASSWMGQGTNTEAFFGQGTRLTVV.

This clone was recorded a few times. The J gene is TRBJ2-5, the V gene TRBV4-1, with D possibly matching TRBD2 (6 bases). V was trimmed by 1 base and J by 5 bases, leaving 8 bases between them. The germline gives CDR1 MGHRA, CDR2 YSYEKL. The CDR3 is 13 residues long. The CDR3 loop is CASSQGLAETQYF. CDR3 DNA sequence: TGCGCCAGCAGCCAAGGTCTAGCGGAGACCCAGTACTTC.

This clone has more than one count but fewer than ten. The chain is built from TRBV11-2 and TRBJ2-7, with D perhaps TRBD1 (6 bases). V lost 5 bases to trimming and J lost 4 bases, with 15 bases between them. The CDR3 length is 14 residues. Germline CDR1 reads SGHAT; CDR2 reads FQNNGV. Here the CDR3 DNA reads TGTGCCAGCAGCACGGAGGAGAGGGGGTACGAGCAGTACTTC. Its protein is CASSTEERGYEQYF.

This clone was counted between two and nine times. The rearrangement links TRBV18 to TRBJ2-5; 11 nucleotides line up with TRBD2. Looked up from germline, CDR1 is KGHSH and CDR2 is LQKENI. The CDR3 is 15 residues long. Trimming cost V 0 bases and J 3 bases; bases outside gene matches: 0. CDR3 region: CASSPPGLAEETQYF. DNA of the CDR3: TGTGCCAGCTCACCACCGGGACTAGCGGAAGAGACCCAGTACTTC.

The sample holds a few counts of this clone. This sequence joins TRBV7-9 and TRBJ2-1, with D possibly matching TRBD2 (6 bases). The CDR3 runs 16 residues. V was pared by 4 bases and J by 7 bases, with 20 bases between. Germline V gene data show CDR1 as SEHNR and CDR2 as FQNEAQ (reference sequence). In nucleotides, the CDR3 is TGTGCCAGCAGCTCCGGACTAAACCGATGGATAAATGAGCAGTTCTTC. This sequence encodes CASSSGLNRWINEQFF.